This TCR beta chain was identified in a study of radiotherapy plus CTLA-4 blockade in lung cancer. Study background: Objective response rate was roughly 19%; disease control rate, around 33%.

Study-wide results and caveats: In blood, TCR clones derived from the tumor expanded after radiotherapy plus ipilimumab. Early clonal dynamics of blood T cells, together with interferon-beta, were reported as the best response predictor.

Libraries were prepared by immunoSEQ multiplex PCR; TCRdb keeps only in-frame clonotypes and omits some of them. Of about 77,000 clones in the sample, 74% were seen once. CDR1 and CDR2 (germline): SGHTA, FQGNSA. The CDR3 has 14 amino acids. The ends lost 4 bases at V and 8 bases at J; junction bases unmatched: 6. Remarks on this clone: The antigen is unknown.

Participants had chemo-refractory metastatic non-small-cell lung cancer and were treated with focal radiation plus ipilimumab CTLA-4 blockade. Specimen: peripheral blood, collected from a patient treated with radiotherapy plus ipilimumab. The sequence came from a human donor with non-small cell lung cancer whose response to radiotherapy plus ipilimumab could not be evaluated. The chain uses TRBV7-2 and TRBJ1-4; 8 bases are shared with TRBD1. The CDR3 DNA reads as TGTGCCAGCAGCTCCGGACAGGGAAGGGAAAAACTGTTTTTT. Translated, it gives CASSSGQGREKLFF.